This TCR beta chain comes out of a study of cytomegalovirus exposure and HLA in healthy donors. This clone turned up a few times. Its cognate antigen is unknown. Primers: 60 Vbeta forward and 13 Jbeta reverse. Sequencing used immunoSEQ multiplex PCR; TCRdb keeps in-frame clones, though not all of them. The sample lists about 120,000 clones, approximately 67% occurring once. V lost 8 bases and J lost 10; bases outside the gene matches: 11. CDR3 length: 13 amino acids. Looked up from germline, CDR1 is SGHNT and CDR2 is YENEEA. Study findings and constraints: Rates of TCR association differed by HLA locus in a later analysis, with DRB1 highest and HLA-C lowest. Per a later analysis, 15,000 to 20,000 TCR beta sequences showed association with HLA alleles at 0.05 false discovery rate. The authors enumerated 164 TCR beta chains as linked to cytomegalovirus.

V usage is TRBV11-3 and J usage is TRBJ2-1; 7 positions agree with TRBD2. The sample taken for sequencing was PBMCs. The clonotype comes from a man aged 18 to 29 in good health and CMV-seronegative. The CDR3 region has the DNA TGTGCCAGCGGTCCGAGAAGGGAGGGCGAGCAGTTCTTC. Protein: CASGPRREGEQFF.